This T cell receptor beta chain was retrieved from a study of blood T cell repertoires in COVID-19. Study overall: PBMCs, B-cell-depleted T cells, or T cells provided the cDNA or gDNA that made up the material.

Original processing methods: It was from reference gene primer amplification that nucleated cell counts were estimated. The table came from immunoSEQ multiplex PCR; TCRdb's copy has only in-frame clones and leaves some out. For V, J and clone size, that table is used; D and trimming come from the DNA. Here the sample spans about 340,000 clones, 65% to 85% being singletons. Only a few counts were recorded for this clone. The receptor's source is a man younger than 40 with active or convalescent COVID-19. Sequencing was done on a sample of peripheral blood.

Here the CDR3 reads CSVKQGAAAFF. CDR3 nucleotides: TGCAGCGTTAAACAGGGGGCGGCAGCTTTCTTT. This chain joins TRBV29-1 and TRBJ1-1; TRBD1 aligns across 9 bases. Germline V gene sequence: CDR1 SQVTM, CDR2 ANQGSEA. V trimming: 5 bases; J trimming: 10 bases; junction bases outside the gene matches: 5. The CDR3 extends over 11 amino acids.